A selection of T cell receptor beta chains follows, all from one sample in a study of blood T cell repertoires in COVID-19. The protocol was immunoSEQ multiplex PCR, while the TCRdb copy is restricted to in-frame clones and leaves out a portion. The table has about 11,000 clones, about 83% seen once. The sequenced material came from peripheral blood. The receptors originated from a man in his fifties or sixties with active COVID-19. Each CDR3 is given with its conserved first and last residue. A D gene is named only where the DNA matches it firmly. A clone size is listed for some rows: how often the clone was seen (once, few, many), or a class if it is expanded.

-	-	TRBV27	TRBJ2-3	CASSFRGADTQYF	TGTGCCAGCAGTTTCCGCGGAGCAGATACGCAGTATTTT
-	TRBD1	TRBV7-9	TRBJ2-7	CASSRGQNYEQYF	TGTGCCAGCAGCCGGGGACAGAACTACGAGCAGTACTTC
-	-	TRBV28	TRBJ2-3	CASSFRGVDTQYF	TGTGCCAGCAGTTTTAGGGGCGTAGATACGCAGTATTTT
-	TRBD1	TRBV2	TRBJ2-3	CASSTPQSVTGRRTDTQYF	TGTGCCAGCAGTACCCCCCAGTCCGTGACAGGGAGAAGGACAGATACGCAGTATTTT
-	TRBD2	TRBV28	TRBJ2-1	CASRRLAPSSYNEQFF	TGTGCCAGCAGGCGACTAGCGCCCAGCTCCTACAATGAGCAGTTCTTC
-	TRBD2	TRBV9	TRBJ2-4	CASSVGLAGGVNIQYF	TGTGCCAGCAGCGTAGGACTAGCGGGAGGGGTAAACATTCAGTACTTC
-	TRBD1	TRBV7-6	TRBJ2-1	CASSLGTGLEDEQFF	TGTGCCAGCAGCTTAGGGACAGGGCTTGAGGATGAGCAGTTCTTC
-	TRBD2	TRBV7-8	TRBJ2-1	CASSYLAGAGNEQFF	TGTGCCAGCAGCTACCTAGCGGGAGCAGGCAATGAGCAGTTCTTC
-	TRBD2	TRBV9	TRBJ2-7	CASSVGDLAGGSYEQYF	TGTGCCAGCAGCGTAGGCGATCTAGCGGGAGGCTCCTACGAGCAGTACTTC
-	-	TRBV20-1	TRBJ2-7	CSASDRTYEQYF	TGCAGTGCTAGTGACAGAACCTACGAGCAGTACTTC
-	-	TRBV9	TRBJ2-7	CASSLDTSYEQYF	TGTGCCAGCAGCCTGGACACGTCCTACGAGCAGTACTTC
once	-	TRBV4-1	TRBJ2-7	CASSQDHGSDEQYF	TGCGCCAGCAGCCAAGATCACGGGAGCGACGAGCAGTACTTC
-	-	TRBV19	TRBJ2-1	CASSIGQTYNEQFF	TGTGCCAGTAGTATCGGACAGACCTACAATGAGCAGTTCTTC
-	TRBD1	TRBV23-1	TRBJ1-5	CASSQSSVGQFPQPQHF	TGCGCCAGCAGTCAATCGTCGGTGGGACAGTTCCCTCAGCCCCAGCATTTT
once	TRBD1	TRBV4-2	TRBJ1-2	CASSQVAGGTGAGAGYTF	TGTGCCAGCAGCCAAGTCGCCGGTGGGACAGGGGCTGGCGCTGGCTACACCTTC
-	TRBD1	TRBV5-1	TRBJ1-1	CASSLGGGREAFF	TGCGCCAGCAGCTTGGGAGGGGGCAGGGAAGCTTTCTTT
-	-	TRBV7-3	TRBJ2-3	CASSLSGFGTDTQYF	TGTGCCAGCAGCTTGTCAGGGTTCGGCACAGATACGCAGTATTTT
-	TRBD2	TRBV4-1	TRBJ2-7	CASSLGASGSAYEQYF	TGCGCCAGCAGCCTAGGGGCTAGCGGGAGTGCCTACGAGCAGTACTTC
-	-	TRBV2	TRBJ1-1	CASRATGSMNTEAFF	TGTGCCAGCAGAGCCACGGGAAGTATGAACACTGAAGCTTTCTTT
-	TRBD1	TRBV19	TRBJ2-1	CASSIQDRGGNEQFF	TGTGCCAGTAGTATCCAGGACAGGGGGGGCAATGAGCAGTTCTTC
-	TRBD1	TRBV11-2	TRBJ1-1	CASSLGQGADEAFF	TGTGCCAGCAGCCTGGGACAGGGGGCCGATGAAGCTTTCTTT
-	TRBD2	TRBV5-1	TRBJ2-7	CASSLALYGLAGGDPYEQYF	TGCGCCAGCAGCTTGGCACTGTACGGACTAGCGGGAGGAGACCCCTACGAGCAGTACTTC
few	TRBD2	TRBV2	TRBJ2-1	CASTPIGGSSYNEQFF	TGTGCCAGCACTCCAATCGGGGGGAGCTCCTACAATGAGCAGTTCTTC
-	-	TRBV28	TRBJ1-6	CASSLLQGHSPLHF	TGTGCCAGCAGTTTACTACAGGGCCATTCACCCCTCCACTTT
once	-	TRBV19	TRBJ1-2	CASSMATGARGDYGYTF	TGTGCCAGTAGTATGGCAACCGGGGCCAGGGGCGACTATGGCTACACCTTC
-	TRBD2	TRBV7-2	TRBJ2-2	CASSLGLAGGPWTGELFF	TGTGCCAGCAGCTTAGGCCTAGCGGGAGGGCCATGGACCGGGGAGCTGTTTTTT
-	TRBD2	TRBV19	TRBJ2-1	CASSIVSGRGYNEQFF	TGTGCCAGTAGTATCGTTAGCGGGAGAGGGTACAATGAGCAGTTCTTC
-	TRBD1	TRBV7-9	TRBJ1-1	CASSSWAGGLGTEAFF	TGTGCCAGCAGCTCGTGGGCAGGGGGCTTGGGCACTGAAGCTTTCTTT
few	-	TRBV4-1	TRBJ2-7	CASSQSTGTGYEQYF	TGCGCCAGCAGCCAGAGTACCGGGACTGGCTACGAGCAGTACTTC
-	TRBD2	TRBV6-4	TRBJ2-3	CASSEPIGTSGQTDTQYF	TGTGCCAGCAGTGAGCCCATAGGGACTAGCGGTCAGACAGATACGCAGTATTTT
-	-	TRBV7-8	TRBJ2-3	CASSISGGGTDTQYF	TGTGCCAGCAGCATCAGCGGAGGGGGCACAGATACGCAGTATTTT
-	-	TRBV3-1/TRBV3-2	TRBJ2-7	CASSQDISFRGHEQYF	TGTGCCAGCAGCCAAGATATATCTTTTAGAGGGCACGAGCAGTACTTC
-	-	TRBV3-1/TRBV3-2	TRBJ1-2	CASSQSGEGYGYTF	TGTGCCAGCAGCCAATCCGGGGAGGGCTATGGCTACACCTTC
once	-	TRBV7-9	TRBJ2-1	CASSFTSEQFF	TGTGCCAGCAGCTTCACAAGTGAGCAGTTCTTC
once	-	TRBV14	TRBJ2-1	CASSQDNGGAQFF	TGTGCCAGCAGCCAAGATAACGGGGGAGCGCAGTTCTTC
-	TRBD1	TRBV10-2	TRBJ2-3	CASRTDRADTQYF	TGCGCCAGCAGAACCGACAGGGCCGATACGCAGTATTTT
-	-	TRBV7-2	TRBJ1-3	CASSLAPSSGNTIYF	TGTGCCAGCAGCTTAGCCCCGAGCTCTGGAAACACCATATATTTT
-	-	TRBV9	TRBJ2-3	CASSGTNDPSTDTQYF	TGTGCCAGCAGCGGGACTAATGATCCTAGCACAGATACGCAGTATTTT
-	-	TRBV7-6	TRBJ1-4	CASSAQPFYSTNEKLFF	TGTGCCAGCAGCGCGCAACCCTTTTATTCAACTAATGAAAAACTGTTTTTT
once	-	TRBV21-1	TRBJ2-1	CASSNSGQSSYNEQFF	TGTGCCAGCAGCAATAGCGGGCAGAGCTCCTACAATGAGCAGTTCTTC
-	-	TRBV4-1	TRBJ2-1	CASSPDYSLNEQFF	TGCGCCAGCAGCCCGGACTATAGCCTCAATGAGCAGTTCTTC
few	TRBD2	TRBV12-5	TRBJ2-4	CASGYGNLGLAGKNIQYF	TGTGCTAGTGGTTACGGGAACTTAGGACTAGCGGGAAAAAACATTCAGTACTTC
medium-sized	-	TRBV2	TRBJ2-7	CASSESGHYEQYF	TGTGCCAGCAGTGAATCGGGACACTACGAGCAGTACTTC
-	TRBD1	TRBV19	TRBJ2-1	CASIDTRQGLYNEQFF	TGTGCCAGTATTGATACGAGACAGGGGTTATACAATGAGCAGTTCTTC
few	TRBD1	TRBV19	TRBJ2-1	CASSIGDRAGNEQFF	TGTGCCAGTAGTATAGGGGACAGGGCCGGCAATGAGCAGTTCTTC
-	-	TRBV6-2/TRBV6-3	TRBJ2-7	CASSLRDYEQYF	TGTGCCAGCAGCCTAAGAGACTACGAGCAGTACTTC